This T cell receptor (beta chain) stems from a study of cytotoxic CD8 clonotypes in ibrutinib-treated CLL. TCRdb's table, derived via immunoSEQ multiplex PCR, lists solely in-frame clones and lacks some. The sample gives around 300,000 clones, about 77% of which show up once; 6.5% to 8% is in the top ten. The germline V gene has CDR1 SGHVS and CDR2 FNYEAQ. This CDR3 region has 19 residues. The ends lost 4 bases at V and 8 bases at J; junction bases unmatched: 19. The receptor's source is a human donor with chronic lymphocytic leukemia. This chain uses TRBV7-6 with TRBJ2-1, with TRBD2 matching 11 bases. The sample here was PBMCs, taken before ibrutinib treatment. In DNA, the CDR3 is TGTGCCAGCAGCTCCCCAACTCGCTTAGCGGGAGGGCCGGACGATGAGCAGTTCTTC. It translates to CASSSPTRLAGGPDDEQFF.